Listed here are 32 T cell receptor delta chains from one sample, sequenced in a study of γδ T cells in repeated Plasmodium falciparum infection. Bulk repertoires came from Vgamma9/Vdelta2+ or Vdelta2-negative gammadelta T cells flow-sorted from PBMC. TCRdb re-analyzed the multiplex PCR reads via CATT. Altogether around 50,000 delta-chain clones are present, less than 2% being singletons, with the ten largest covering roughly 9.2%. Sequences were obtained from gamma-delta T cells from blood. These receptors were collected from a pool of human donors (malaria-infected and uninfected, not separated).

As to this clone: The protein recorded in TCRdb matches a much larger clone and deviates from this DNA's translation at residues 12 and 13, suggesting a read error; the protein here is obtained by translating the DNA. CDR3 region: CALGGVKGDITGRLIF. For the CDR3, the DNA is TGTGCTCTTGGGGGCGTAAAGGGGGATATCACCGGTAGACTCATCTTT. The V call is TRDV1, the J call TRDJ1, with TRDD3 matching 8 bases. TCRdb carries no J gene annotation; the J gene was assigned here by matching the DNA with germline. The length of the CDR3 is 16 residues. Germline lookup yields CDR1 TSWWSYY and CDR2 QGS. V was clipped by 4 bases and J by 10 bases; unmatched bases: 17.

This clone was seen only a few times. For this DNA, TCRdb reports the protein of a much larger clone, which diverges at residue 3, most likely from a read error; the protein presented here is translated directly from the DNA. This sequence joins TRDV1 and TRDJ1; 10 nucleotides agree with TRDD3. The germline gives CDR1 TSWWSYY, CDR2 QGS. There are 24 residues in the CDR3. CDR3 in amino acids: CAHGILLGAFPRTGGFGSTDKLIF. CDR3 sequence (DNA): TGTGCTCATGGGATTCTTCTAGGGGCCTTTCCTAGGACTGGGGGATTTGGAAGCACCGATAAACTCATCTTT.

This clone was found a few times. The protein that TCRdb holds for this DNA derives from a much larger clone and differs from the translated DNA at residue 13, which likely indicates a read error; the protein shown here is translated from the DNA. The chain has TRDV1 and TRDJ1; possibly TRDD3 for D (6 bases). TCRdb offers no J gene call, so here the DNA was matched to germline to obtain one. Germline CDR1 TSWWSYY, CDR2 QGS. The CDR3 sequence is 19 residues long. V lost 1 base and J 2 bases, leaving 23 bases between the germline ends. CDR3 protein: CALGEPFPLILGQTDKLIF. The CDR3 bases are TGTGCTCTTGGGGAACCTTTTCCCCTCATACTGGGTCAGACCGATAAACTCATCTTT.

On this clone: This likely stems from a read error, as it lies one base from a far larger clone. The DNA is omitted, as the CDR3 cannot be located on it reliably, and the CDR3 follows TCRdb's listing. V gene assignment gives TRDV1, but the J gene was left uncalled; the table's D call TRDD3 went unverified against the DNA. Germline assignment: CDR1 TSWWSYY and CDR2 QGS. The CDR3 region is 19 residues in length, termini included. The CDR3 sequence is CALGEPTADWGIGTDKLIF.

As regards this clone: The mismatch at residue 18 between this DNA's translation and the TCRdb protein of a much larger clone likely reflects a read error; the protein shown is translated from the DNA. The CDR3 region has the DNA TGTGCTCTTGGGGAACTTTCAAGTCTCCCGTACTGGGGGGTCCGGGACGATAGACTCATCTTT. Translated: CALGELSSLPYWGVRDDRLIF. The rearrangement uses TRDV1 and TRDJ1; TRDD3 agrees at 8 bases. CDR3 size: 21 residues. The germline CDR1 and CDR2 sequences are TSWWSYY and QGS.

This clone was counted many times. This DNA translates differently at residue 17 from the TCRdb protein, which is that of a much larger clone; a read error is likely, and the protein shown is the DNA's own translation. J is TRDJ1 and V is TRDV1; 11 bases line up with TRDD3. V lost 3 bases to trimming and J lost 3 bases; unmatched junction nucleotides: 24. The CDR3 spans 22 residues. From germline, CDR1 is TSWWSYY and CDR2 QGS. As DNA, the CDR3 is TGTGCTCTTGGGGACCCTTCCTTCTACTGGGGGATAGGGTCGTCGTACGCCGATAAACTCATCTTT. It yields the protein CALGDPSFYWGIGSSYADKLIF.

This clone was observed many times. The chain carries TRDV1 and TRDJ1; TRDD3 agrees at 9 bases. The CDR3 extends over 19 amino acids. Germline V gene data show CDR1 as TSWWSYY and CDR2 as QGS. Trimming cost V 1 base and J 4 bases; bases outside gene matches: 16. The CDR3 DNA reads TGTGCTCTTGGGGAACGGATCCCCCGCTGGGGGATGTACATCGATAAACTCATCTTT. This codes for CALGERIPRWGMYIDKLIF.

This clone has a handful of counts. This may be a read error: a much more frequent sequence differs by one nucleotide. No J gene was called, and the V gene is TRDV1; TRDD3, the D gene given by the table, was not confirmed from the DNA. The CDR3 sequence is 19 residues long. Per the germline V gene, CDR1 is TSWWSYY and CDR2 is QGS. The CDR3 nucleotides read TGTGCTCTTGGGGAACTCCTCCATTCCTACGGGGGATTCACCGATAAACTCATCTTC. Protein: CALGELLHSYGGFTDKLIF.

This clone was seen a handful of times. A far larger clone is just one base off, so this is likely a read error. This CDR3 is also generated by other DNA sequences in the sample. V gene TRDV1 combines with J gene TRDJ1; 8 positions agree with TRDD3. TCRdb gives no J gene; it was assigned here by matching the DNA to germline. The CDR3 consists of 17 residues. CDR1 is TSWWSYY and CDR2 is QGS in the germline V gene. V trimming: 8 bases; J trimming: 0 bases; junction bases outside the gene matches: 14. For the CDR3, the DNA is TGTGCTCTTAAGAAGGGTAGCTGGGGGAAGTACACCGATAAACTCATCTTT. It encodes CALKKGSWGKYTDKLIF.

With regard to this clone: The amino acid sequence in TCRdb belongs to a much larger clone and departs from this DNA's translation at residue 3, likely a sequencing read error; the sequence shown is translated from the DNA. As DNA, the CDR3 is TGTGCTCCTGGGGATGAAAGGAGGGGGATGGACCACACCGATAAACTCATCTTT. Its protein product is CAPGDERRGMDHTDKLIF. This rearrangement joins TRDV1 to TRDJ1; 7 nucleotides match TRDD3. Assignment of the J gene here rests on matching the DNA to germline, because TCRdb gives none. From germline, CDR1 is TSWWSYY and CDR2 QGS. CDR3 length: 18 residues.

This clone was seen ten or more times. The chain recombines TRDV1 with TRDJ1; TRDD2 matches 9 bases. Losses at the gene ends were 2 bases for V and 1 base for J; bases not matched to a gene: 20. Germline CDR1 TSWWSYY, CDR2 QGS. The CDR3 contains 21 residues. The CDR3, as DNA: TGTGCTCTTGGGGAATTGACCTTCCTACCGCCACGGCTGGGAATCACCGATAAACTCATCTTT. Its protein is CALGELTFLPPRLGITDKLIF.

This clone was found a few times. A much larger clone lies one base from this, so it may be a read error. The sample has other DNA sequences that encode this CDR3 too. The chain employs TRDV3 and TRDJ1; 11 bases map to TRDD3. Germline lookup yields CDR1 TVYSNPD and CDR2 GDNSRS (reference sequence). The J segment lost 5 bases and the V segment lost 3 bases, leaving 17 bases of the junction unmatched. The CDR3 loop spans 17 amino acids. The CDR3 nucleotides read TGTGCCTTCCAATGGGCGTACTGGGGGATAATAACTGATAAACTCATCTTT. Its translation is CAFQWAYWGIITDKLIF.

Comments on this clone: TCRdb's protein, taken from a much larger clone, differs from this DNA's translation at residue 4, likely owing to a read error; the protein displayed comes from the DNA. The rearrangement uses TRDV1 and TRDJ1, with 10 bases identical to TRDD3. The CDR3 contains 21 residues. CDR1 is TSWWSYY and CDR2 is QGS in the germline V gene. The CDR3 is CALRELYTVLGDWQYTDKLIF. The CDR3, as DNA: TGTGCTCTTAGGGAACTATACACCGTACTGGGGGATTGGCAGTACACCGATAAACTCATCTTT.

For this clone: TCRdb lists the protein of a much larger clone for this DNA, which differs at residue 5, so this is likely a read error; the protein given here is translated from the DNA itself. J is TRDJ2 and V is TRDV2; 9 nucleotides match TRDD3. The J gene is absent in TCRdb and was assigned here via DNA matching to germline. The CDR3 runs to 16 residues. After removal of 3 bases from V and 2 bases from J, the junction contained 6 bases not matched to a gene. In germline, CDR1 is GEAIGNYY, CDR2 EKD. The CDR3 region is CACDPLLGELTAQLFF. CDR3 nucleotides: TGTGCCTGTGACCCCCTACTGGGGGAATTGACAGCACAACTCTTCTTT.

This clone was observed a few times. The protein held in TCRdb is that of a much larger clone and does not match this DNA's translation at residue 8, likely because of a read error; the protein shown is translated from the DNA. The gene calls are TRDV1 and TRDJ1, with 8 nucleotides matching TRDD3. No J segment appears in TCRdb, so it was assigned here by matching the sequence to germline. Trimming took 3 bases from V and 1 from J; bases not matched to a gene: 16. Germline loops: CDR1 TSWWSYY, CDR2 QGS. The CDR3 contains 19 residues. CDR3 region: CALGDPNGAGGPGTDKLIF. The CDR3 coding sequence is TGTGCTCTTGGGGACCCAAATGGCGCTGGGGGACCAGGCACCGATAAACTCATCTTT.

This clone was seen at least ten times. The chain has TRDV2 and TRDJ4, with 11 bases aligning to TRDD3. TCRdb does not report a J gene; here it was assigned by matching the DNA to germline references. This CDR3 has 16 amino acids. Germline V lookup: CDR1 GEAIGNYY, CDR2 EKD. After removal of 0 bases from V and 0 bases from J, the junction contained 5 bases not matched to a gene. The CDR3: CACDTAVLGDTRPLIF. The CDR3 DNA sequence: TGTGCCTGTGACACCGCGGTACTGGGGGATACCAGACCCCTGATCTTT.

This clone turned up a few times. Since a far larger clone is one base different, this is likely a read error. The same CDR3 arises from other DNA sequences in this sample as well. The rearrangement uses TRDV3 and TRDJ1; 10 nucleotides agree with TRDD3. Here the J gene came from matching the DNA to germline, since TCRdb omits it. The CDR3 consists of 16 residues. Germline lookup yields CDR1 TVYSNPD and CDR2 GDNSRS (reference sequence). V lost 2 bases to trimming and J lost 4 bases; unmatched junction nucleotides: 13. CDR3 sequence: CAFGYRSGGYVDKLIF. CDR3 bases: TGTGCCTTTGGTTACCGGTCTGGGGGATATGTCGATAAACTCATCTTT.

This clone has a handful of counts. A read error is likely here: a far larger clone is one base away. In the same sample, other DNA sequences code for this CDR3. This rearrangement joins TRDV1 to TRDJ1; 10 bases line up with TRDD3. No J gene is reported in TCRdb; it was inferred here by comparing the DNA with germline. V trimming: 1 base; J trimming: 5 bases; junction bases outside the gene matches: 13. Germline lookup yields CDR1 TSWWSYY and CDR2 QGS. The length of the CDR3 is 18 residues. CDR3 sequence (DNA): TGTGCTCTTGGGGAACGCGCCCCAGAGGGGGATACGGGTGATAAACTCATCTTT. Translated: CALGERAPEGDTGDKLIF.

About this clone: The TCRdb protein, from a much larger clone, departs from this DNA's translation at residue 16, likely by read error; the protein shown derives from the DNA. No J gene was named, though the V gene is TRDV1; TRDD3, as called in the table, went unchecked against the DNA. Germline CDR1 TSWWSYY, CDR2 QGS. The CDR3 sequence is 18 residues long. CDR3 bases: TGTGCTCTTGGGGAAGCCTTCTTCCTCGACGGGAGAGGGGGTAAACCCATCTTT. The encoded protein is CALGEAFFLDGRGGKPIF.

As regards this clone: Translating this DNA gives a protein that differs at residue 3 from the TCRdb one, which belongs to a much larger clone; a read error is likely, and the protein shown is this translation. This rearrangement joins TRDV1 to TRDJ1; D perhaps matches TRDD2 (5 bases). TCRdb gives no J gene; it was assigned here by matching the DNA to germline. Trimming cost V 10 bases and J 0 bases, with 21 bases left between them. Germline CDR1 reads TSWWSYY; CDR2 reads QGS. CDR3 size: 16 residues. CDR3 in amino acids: CAPGEPFPPYTDKLIF. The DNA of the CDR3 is TGTGCTCCTGGAGAGCCTTTTCCTCCTTACACCGATAAACTCATCTTT.

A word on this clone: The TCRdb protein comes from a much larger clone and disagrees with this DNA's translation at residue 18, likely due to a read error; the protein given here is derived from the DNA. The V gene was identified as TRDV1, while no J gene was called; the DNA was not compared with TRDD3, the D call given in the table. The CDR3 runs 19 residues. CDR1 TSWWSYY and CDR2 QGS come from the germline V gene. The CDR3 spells CALGGSLRGGYVQTDKLTF. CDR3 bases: TGTGCTCTTGGGGGATCACTACGCGGGGGATATGTTCAAACCGATAAACTCACCTTT.

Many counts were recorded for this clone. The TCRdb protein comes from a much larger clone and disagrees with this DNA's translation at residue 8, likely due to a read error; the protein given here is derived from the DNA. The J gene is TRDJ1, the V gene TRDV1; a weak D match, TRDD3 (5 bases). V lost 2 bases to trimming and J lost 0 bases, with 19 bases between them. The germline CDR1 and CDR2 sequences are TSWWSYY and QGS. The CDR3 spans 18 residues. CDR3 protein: CALGETKVYVLDTDKLIF. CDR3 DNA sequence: TGTGCTCTTGGGGAAACAAAGGTATACGTTCTTGACACCGATAAACTCATCTTT.

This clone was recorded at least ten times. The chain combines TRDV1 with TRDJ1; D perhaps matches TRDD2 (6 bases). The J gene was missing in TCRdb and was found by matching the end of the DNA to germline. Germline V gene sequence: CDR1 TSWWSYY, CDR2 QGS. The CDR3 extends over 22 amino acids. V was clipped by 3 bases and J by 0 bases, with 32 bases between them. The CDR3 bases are TGTGCTCTTGGGGACTGGGCCTTCCGTTTTGAGTACTGGCGTGGGCACACCGATAAACTCATCTTT. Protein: CALGDWAFRFEYWRGHTDKLIF.

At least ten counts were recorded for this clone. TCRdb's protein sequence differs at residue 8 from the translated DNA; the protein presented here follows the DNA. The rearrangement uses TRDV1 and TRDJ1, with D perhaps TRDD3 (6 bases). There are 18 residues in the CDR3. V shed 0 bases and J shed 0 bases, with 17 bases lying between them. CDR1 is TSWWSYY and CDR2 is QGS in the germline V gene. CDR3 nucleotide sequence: TGTGCTCTTGGGGAACTTCTCCAGGGATGGGGGTACACCGATAAACTCATCTTT. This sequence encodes CALGELLQGWGYTDKLIF.

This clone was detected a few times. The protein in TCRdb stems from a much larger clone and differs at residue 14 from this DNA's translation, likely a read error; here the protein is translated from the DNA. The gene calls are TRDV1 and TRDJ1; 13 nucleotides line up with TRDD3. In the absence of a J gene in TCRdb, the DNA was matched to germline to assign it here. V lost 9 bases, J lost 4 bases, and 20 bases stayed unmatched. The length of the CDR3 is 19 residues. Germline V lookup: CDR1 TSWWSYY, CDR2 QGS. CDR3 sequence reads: CALNHKANWGIRPIDKLIF. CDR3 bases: TGTGCTCTCAATCACAAGGCAAACTGGGGGATACGGCCCATCGATAAACTCATCTTT.

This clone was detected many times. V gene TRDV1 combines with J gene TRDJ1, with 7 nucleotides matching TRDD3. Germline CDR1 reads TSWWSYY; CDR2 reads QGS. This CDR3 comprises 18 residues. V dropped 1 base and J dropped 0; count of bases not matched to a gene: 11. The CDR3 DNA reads TGTGCTCTTGGGGAACGGCGGGGGATGGCGTCGTACACCGATAAACTCATCTTT. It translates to CALGERRGMASYTDKLIF.

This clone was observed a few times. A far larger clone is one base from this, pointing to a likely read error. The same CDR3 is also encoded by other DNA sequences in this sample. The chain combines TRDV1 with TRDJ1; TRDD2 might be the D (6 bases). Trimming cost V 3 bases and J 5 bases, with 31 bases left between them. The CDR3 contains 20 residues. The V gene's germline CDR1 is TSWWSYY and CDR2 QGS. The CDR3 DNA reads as TGTGCTCTTGGGGAGCCCCCCCCTTTCCTATTCGGTCATTCCCCTGATAAACTCATCTTT. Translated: CALGEPPPFLFGHSPDKLIF.

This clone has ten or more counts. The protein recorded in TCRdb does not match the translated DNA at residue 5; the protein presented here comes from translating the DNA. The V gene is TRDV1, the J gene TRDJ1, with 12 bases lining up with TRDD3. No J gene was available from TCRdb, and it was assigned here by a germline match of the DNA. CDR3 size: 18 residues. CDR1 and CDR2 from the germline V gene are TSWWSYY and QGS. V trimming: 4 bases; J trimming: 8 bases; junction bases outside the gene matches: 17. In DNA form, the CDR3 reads TGTGCTCTTGGGGGAGGGGTCCCACTGGGGGATACAACTAGAAAACTCATCTTT. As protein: CALGGGVPLGDTTRKLIF.

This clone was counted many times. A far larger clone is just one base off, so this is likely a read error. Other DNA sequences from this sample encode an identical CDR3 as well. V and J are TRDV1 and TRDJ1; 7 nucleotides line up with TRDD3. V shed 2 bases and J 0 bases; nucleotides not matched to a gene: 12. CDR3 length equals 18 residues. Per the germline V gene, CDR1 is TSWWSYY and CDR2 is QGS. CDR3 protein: CALGETKGYVLDTDKLIF. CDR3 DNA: TGTGCTCTTGGGGAAACAAAAGGATACGTTCTTGACACCGATAAACTCATCTTT.

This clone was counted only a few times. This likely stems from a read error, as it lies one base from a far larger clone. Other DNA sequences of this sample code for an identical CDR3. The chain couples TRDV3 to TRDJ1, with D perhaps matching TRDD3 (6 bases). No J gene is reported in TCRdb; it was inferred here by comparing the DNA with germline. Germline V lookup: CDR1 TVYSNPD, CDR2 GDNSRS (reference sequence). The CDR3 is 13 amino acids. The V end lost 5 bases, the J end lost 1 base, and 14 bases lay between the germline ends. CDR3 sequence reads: CALLGTSTDKLIF. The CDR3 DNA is TGTGCCCTACTGGGAACCTCCACCGATAAACTCATCTTT.

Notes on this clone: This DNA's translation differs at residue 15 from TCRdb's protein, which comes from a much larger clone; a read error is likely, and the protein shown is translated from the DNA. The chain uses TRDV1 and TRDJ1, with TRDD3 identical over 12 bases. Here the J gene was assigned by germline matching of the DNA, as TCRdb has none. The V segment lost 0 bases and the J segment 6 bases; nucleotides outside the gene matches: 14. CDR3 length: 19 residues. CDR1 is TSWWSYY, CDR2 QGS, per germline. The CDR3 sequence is CALGELDLILLGDTNKLIF. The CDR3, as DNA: TGTGCTCTTGGGGAACTAGACCTAATTCTACTGGGGGATACCAATAAACTCATCTTT.

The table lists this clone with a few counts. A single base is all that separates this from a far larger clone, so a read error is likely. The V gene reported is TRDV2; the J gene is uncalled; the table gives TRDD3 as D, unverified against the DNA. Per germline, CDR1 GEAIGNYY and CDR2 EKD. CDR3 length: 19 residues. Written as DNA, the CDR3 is TGTGCCTGTGACACGGTACTAGTACTGGGGGATACCTGGACCGATAAACTCATCTTC. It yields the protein CACDTVLVLGDTWTDKLIF.